This entry describes one T cell receptor (beta chain). Its antigen is as yet unknown. These data belong to a study of siplizumab effects on memory and regulatory T cells. Study findings and constraints: The diversity of naive T cells seemed greater than that of memory cells, and their alloresponse contribution seemed major.

Assaying covered 10^5 or so TCR templates per sample. Repertoires were generated with immunoSEQ multiplex PCR, while TCRdb's copy carries only in-frame clones and drops some. The data contain roughly 100,000 clones, approximately 90% of them singletons. The clonotype originates from a human donor in good health. Material for sequencing was CD4+ T cells sorted from blood.

The DNA of the CDR3 is TGTGCCACCAGAGCATTGGACAACAATCAGCCCCAGCATTTT. This codes for CATRALDNNQPQHF. The chain uses TRBV19 and TRBJ1-5; D is perhaps TRBD1 (5 bases). The germline CDR1 and CDR2 sequences are LNHDA and SQIVND (reference sequence). Trimming took 10 bases from V and 3 from J, leaving 16 bases between them. The CDR3 totals 14 residues.